Sequencing of this T cell receptor beta chain was carried out in a study of shared clonotypes between healthy human individuals. Each subset's genomic DNA was shared equally among a number of immunoSEQ plates. Repertoires were generated with immunoSEQ multiplex PCR, while TCRdb's copy carries only in-frame clones and drops some. This repertoire shows over 2 million clones, roughly 92% found once; its top ten account for 0.37%. This clone was seen only once. Its specificity is unknown. An end of the junction differs from the germline gene, which may be a read error. The CDR3 consists of 15 residues. Per the germline V gene, CDR1 is MNHEY and CDR2 is SMNVEV (reference sequence). General study findings and limits: Enrolling few donors narrowed the genetic and exposure-history diversity that was represented. Against clonotypes common to all four donors, non-shared ones had lower generation probabilities.

This receptor was taken from a man in his late teens or twenties in good health. Some clones in this sample may be carry-over from other donors' samples. What was sequenced was naive CD4+ T cells from PBMCs. Documented subset: CD45RA+ positively selected. J is TRBJ1-4 and V is TRBV27; 8 bases align to TRBD1. CDR3 in amino acids: CASSLSTGGYEKLFF. CDR3 coding DNA: TGTGCCAGCAGTCTATCAACAGGGGGATATGAAAAACTGTTTTTT.